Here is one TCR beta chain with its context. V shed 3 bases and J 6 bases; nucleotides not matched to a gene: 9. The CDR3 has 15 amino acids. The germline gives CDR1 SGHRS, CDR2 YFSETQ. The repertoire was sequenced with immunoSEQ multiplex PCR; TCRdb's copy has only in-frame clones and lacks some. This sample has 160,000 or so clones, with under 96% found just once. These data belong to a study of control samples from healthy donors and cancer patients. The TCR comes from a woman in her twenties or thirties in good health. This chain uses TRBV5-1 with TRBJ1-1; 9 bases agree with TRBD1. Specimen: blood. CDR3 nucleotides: TGCGCCAGCAGCTCGGACAGGGGTTGGCTTCCTGAAGCTTTCTTT. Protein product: CASSSDRGWLPEAFF.